This T cell receptor (beta chain) is from a study of T cells in Graves' hyperthyroidism and ophthalmopathy. RNA transcripts gave rise to amplified TCR beta CDR3 regions. The HTBI primer set served for first-round RT-PCR of the TCR CDR3. TCRdb re-analysed the multiplex PCR reads in MiXCR, keeping a single row per CDR3 protein. The sample comprises under 300,000 distinct CDR3 sequences, roughly 15% of which are singletons, and roughly 30% rests with the top ten. In this sample, this clonotype turned up many times. Sequenced material: blood. This TCR came from a woman in her forties or fifties with Graves' hyperthyroidism that later progressed to Graves' ophthalmopathy.

CDR3 region: CASSSGDQPQHF. The DNA of the CDR3 is TGTGCCAGCAGCTCCGGCGATCAGCCCCAGCATTTT. The rearrangement uses TRBV7-8 and TRBJ1-5; D not resolved. V lost 4 bases and J lost 5, with 6 bases in between. Germline-derived CDR1 and CDR2 are SGHVS and FQNEAQ. This CDR3 comprises 12 residues.